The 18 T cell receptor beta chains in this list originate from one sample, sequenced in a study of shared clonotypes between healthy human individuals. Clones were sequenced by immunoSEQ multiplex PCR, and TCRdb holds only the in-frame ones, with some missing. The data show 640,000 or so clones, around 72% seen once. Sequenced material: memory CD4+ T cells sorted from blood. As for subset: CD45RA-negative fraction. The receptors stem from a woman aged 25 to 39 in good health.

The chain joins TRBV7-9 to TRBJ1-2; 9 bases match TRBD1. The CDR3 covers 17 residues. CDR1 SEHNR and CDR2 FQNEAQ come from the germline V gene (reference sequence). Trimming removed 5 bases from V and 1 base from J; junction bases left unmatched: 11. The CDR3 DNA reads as TGTGCCAGCAGCCTCCGTCGGCGACAGGGGGTTAACTATGGCTACACCTTC. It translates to CASSLRRRQGVNYGYTF.

CDR3 DNA sequence: TGTGCCAGCAGCCAGGGGGGTATCGGCAATCAGCCCCAGCATTTT. Amino acid sequence: CASSQGGIGNQPQHF. The chain has TRBV4-2 and TRBJ1-5; TRBD1 might be the D (5 bases). Trimming removed 3 bases from V and 2 bases from J, with 11 bases in between. CDR1 LGHNA and CDR2 YNFKEQ come from the germline V gene. The CDR3 is made up of 15 amino acids.

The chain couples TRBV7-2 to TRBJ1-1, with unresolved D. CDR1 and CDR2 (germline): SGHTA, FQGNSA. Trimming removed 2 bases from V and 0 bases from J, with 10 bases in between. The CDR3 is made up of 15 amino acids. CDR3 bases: TGTGCCAGCAGCTTAAATTCAGTTATGAACACTGAAGCTTTCTTT. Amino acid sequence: CASSLNSVMNTEAFF.

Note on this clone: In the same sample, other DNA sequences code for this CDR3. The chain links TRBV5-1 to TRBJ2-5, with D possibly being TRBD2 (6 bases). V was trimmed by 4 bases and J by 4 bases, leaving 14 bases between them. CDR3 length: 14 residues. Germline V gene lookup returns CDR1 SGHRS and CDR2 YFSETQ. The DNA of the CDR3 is TGCGCCAGCAGCCCCGGGACGGAGGGAGAGACCCAGTACTTC. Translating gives CASSPGTEGETQYF.

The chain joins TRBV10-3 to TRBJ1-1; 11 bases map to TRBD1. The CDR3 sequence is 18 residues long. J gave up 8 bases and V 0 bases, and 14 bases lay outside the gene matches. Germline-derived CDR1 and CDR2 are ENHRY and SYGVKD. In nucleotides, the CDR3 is TGTGCCATCAGTGAGTCGATGAGGGGGACAGGGGGGTTCGGCGAAGCTTTCTTT. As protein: CAISESMRGTGGFGEAFF.

CDR3: CASSLMAQETQYF. CDR3 bases: TGTGCCAGCAGCTTAATGGCCCAAGAGACCCAGTACTTC. The chain has TRBV7-2 and TRBJ2-5; D is uncertain. Germline lookup yields CDR1 SGHTA and CDR2 FQGNSA. The CDR3 contains 13 residues. V was shortened by 2 bases and J by 1 base, with 5 bases between the two germline ends.

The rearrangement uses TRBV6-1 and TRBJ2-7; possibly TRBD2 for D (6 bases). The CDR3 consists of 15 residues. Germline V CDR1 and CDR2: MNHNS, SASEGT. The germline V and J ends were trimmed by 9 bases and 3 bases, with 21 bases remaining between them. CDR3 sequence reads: CASVFRRLVRYEQYF. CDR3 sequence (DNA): TGTGCCAGTGTTTTTCGGAGACTAGTCCGCTACGAGCAGTACTTC.

In DNA form, the CDR3 reads TGTGCCAGCAGCCCCACAGGGCGGTCTCAGCCCCAGCATTTT. This codes for CASSPTGRSQPQHF. The chain carries TRBV7-8 and TRBJ1-5; possible D gene TRBD1, 6 bases. The CDR3 has 14 amino acids. V shed 5 bases and J shed 6 bases, with 14 bases lying between them. Germline V gene data show CDR1 as SGHVS and CDR2 as FQNEAQ.

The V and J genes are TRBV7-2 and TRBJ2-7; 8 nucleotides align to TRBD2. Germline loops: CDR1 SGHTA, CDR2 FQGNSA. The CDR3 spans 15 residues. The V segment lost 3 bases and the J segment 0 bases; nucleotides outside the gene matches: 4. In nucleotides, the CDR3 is TGTGCCAGCAGCTTCACTAGCGGTTCCTCCTACGAGCAGTACTTC. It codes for CASSFTSGSSYEQYF.

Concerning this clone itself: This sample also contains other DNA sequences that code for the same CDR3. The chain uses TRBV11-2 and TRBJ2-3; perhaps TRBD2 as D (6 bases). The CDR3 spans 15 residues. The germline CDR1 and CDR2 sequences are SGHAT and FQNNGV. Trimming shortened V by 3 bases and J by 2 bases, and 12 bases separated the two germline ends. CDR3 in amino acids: CASSFLAGPTDTQYF. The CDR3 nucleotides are TGTGCCAGCAGCTTTTTGGCGGGACCCACAGATACGCAGTATTTT.

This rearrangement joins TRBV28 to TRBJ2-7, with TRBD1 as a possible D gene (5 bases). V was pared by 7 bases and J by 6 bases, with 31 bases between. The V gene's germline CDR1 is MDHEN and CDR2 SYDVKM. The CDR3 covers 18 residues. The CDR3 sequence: CASNTLPRTPLWHSEQYF. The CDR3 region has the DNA TGTGCCAGCAACACCCTACCCAGGACACCCTTGTGGCACAGCGAGCAGTACTTC.

The CDR3 nucleotides read TGTGCCAGCAGCTTAGGGGGTCCCACAGATACGCAGTATTTT. It codes for CASSLGGPTDTQYF. V usage is TRBV7-3 and J usage is TRBJ2-3, with D perhaps TRBD1 or TRBD2 (5 bases each). The V end lost 2 bases, the J end lost 2 bases, and 8 bases lay between the germline ends. Looked up from germline, CDR1 is SGHTA and CDR2 is FQGTGA. There are 14 residues in the CDR3. The full variable domain, completed using reference TRBV7-3 and TRBJ2-3, is GAGVSQTPSNKVTEKGKYVELRCDPISGHTALYWYRQSLGQGPEFLIYFQGTGAADDSGLPNDRFFAVRPEGSVSTLKIQRTERGDSAVYLCASSLGGPTDTQYFGPGTRLTVL.

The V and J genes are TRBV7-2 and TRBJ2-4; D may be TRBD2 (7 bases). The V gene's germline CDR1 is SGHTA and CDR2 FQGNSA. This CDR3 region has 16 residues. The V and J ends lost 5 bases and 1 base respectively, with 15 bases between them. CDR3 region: CASSPRGAAAKNIQYF. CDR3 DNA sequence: TGTGCCAGCAGCCCCCGGGGGGCAGCCGCCAAAAACATTCAGTACTTC. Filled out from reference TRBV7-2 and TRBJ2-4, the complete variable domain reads GAGVSQSPSNKVTEKGKDVELRCDPISGHTALYWYRQSLGQGLEFLIYFQGNSAPDKSGLPSDRFSAERTGGSVSTLTIQRTQQEDSAVYLCASSPRGAAAKNIQYFGAGTRLSVL.

In DNA, the CDR3 is TGTGCCAGCAGCTCAAGCCCACTAGCGGGAAGCTACGAGCAGTACTTC. Translating gives CASSSSPLAGSYEQYF. The chain has TRBV7-2 and TRBJ2-5, with 10 bases aligning to TRBD2. The closer fit of TRBJ2-7 to the DNA end suggests the J call may be wrong. Per the germline V gene, CDR1 is SGHTA and CDR2 is FQGNSA. This CDR3 comprises 16 residues.

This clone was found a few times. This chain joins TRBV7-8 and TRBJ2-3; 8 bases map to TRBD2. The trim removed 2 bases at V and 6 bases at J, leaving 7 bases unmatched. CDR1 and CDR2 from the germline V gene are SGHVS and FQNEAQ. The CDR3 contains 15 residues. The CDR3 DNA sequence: TGTGCCAGCAGCTTAACCGGGACTAGGACTGATACGCAGTATTTT. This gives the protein CASSLTGTRTDTQYF.

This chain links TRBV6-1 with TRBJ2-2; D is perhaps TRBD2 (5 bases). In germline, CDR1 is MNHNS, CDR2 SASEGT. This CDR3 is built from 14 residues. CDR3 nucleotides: TGTGCTACCCGAGGAGGATCTGCGACCGGGGAGCTGTTTTTT. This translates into CATRGGSATGELFF.

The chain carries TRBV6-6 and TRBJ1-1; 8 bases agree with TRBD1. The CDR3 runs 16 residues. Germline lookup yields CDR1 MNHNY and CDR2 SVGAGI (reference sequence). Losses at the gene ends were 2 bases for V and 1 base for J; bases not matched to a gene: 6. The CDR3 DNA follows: TGTGCCAGCAGTTACGGGGAGGGGACAGGGAACACTGAAGCTTTCTTT. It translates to CASSYGEGTGNTEAFF.

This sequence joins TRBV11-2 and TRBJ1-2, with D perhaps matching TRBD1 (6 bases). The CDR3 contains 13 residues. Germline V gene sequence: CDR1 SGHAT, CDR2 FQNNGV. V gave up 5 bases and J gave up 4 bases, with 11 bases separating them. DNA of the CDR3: TGTGCCAGCAGCCCGGGGGCCGGCTATGGCTACACCTTC. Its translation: CASSPGAGYGYTF.